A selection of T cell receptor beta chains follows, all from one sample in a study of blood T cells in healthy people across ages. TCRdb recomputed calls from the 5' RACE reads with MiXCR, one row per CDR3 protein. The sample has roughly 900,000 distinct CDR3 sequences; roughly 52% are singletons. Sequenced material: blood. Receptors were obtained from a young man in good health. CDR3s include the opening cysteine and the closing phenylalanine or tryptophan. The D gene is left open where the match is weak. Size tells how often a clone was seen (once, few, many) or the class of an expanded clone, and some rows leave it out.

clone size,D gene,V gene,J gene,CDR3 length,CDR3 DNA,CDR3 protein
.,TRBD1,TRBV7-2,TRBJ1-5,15,TGTGCCAGCAGCTTAGATGGAGGGGGCGCACAGCCCCAGCATTTT,CASSLDGGGAQPQHF
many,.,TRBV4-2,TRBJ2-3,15,TGTGCCAGCAGCAAAAACGGGGCGCCCGCAGATACGCAGTATTTT,CASSKNGAPADTQYF
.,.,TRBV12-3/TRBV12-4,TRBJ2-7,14,TGTGCCAGCAGTAGAAGGGCGCTAGCCTACGAGCAGTACTTC,CASSRRALAYEQYF
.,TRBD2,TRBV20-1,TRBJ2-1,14,TGCAGTGCTATACCGGGGACTAGCGGAGAGGAGCAGTTCTTC,CSAIPGTSGEEQFF
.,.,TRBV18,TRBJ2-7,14,TGTGCCAGCTCACCACAGGACACAGCGAACGAGCAGTACTTC,CASSPQDTANEQYF
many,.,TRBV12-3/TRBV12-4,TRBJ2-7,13,TGTGCCAGCAGTTTTCGGGGCGCCTACGAGCAGTACTTC,CASSFRGAYEQYF
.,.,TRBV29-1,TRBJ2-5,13,TGCAGCGTTGATTTGTCCTACCAAGAGACCCAGTACTTC,CSVDLSYQETQYF
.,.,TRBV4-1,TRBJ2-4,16,TGCGCCAGCAGCCAAGTAAACTTCCTAGCCAAAAACATTCAGTACTTC,CASSQVNFLAKNIQYF
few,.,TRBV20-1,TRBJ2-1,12,TGCAGTGCTGGCCTCCCCGGGCTAGAGCAGTTCTTC,CSAGLPGLEQFF
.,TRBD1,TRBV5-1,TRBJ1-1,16,TGCGCCAGCAGCTTGGGGACAGGGGCCCTCAACACTGAAGCTTTCTTT,CASSLGTGALNTEAFF
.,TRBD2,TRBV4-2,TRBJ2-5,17,TGTGCCAGCAGCTCCCGGAGTAGCGGGGGATCCCAAGAGACCCAGTACTTC,CASSSRSSGGSQETQYF
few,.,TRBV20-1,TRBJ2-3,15,TGCAGTGCAGCTAGGACGGTGAGAAGCACAGATACGCAGTATTTT,CSAARTVRSTDTQYF
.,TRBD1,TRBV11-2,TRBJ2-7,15,TGTGCCAGCAGCACATCCGGGACAGATACCTACGAGCAGTACTTC,CASSTSGTDTYEQYF
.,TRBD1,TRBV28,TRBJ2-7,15,TGTGCCAGCATTTCCGCCGGGACAGCGAGAGGCGAGCAGTACTTC,CASISAGTARGEQYF
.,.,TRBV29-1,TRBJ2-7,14,TGCAGCGTTGAACTCCGGGACTGGGACTACGAGCAGTACTTC,CSVELRDWDYEQYF
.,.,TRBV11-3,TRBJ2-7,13,TGTGCCAGCAGCTTCTCCAGGGTTGACGAGCAGTACTTC,CASSFSRVDEQYF
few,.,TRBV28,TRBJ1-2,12,TGTGCCAGCTCCCCAGGGAGATCGGGCTACACCTTC,CASSPGRSGYTF
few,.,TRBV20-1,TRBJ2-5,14,TGCAGTGCTAGAGATGAGGGTACCGGAGAGACCCAGTACTTC,CSARDEGTGETQYF
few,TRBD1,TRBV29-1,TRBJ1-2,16,TGCAGCGTTGAAGACGTTCGATCGACAGGGAACTATGGCTACACCTTC,CSVEDVRSTGNYGYTF
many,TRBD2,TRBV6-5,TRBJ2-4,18,TGTGCCAGCAGGCCTCGGGCTTCACTAGCGTTAGCCAAAAACATTCAGTACTTC,CASRPRASLALAKNIQYF
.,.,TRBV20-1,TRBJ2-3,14,TGCAGTGCTAGAGATAATGGGGATACAAATACGCAGTATTTT,CSARDNGDTNTQYF
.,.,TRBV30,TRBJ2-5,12,TGTGCCTGGACTAATCCCCAAGAGACCCAGTACTTC,CAWTNPQETQYF
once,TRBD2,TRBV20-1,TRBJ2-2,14,TGCAGTGCTTCAAGCGGGGGGGCGGCAGGGGAGCTGTTTTTT,CSASSGGAAGELFF
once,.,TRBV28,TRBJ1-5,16,TGTGCCAGCAGTTTACGGCCCGGGAATGGCAATCAGCCCCAGCATTTT,CASSLRPGNGNQPQHF
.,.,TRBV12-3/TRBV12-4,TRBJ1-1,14,TGTGCCAGCCACCTGACAGGAGCGCGCACTGAAGCTTTCTTT,CASHLTGARTEAFF
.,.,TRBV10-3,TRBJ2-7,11,TGTGCCACCCTAATAAACAGCGAGCAGTACTTC,CATLINSEQYF
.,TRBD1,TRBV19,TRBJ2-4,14,TGTGCCAGTAGTAACCGGGACAGGGGATACATTCAGTACTTC,CASSNRDRGYIQYF
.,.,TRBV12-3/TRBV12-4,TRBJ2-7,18,TGTGCCAGCAGTGCGCCCTCCCGGTGGGGGGTTTCGGTGAACGAGCAGTACTTC,CASSAPSRWGVSVNEQYF
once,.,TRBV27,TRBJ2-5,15,TGTGCCAGCAGTAGGTCCAGGGGGGTCCCAGAGACCCAGTACTTC,CASSRSRGVPETQYF
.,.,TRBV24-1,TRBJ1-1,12,TGTGCCCCCCCGCTATTAGTGATGGAAGCTTTCTTT,CAPPLLVMEAFF
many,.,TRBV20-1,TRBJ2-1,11,TGCAGTGCTCTTGACTACAATGAGCAGTTCTTC,CSALDYNEQFF
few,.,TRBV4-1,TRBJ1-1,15,TGCGCCAGCAGCCAAGATTTGGGGACCTGGACTGAAGCTTTCTTT,CASSQDLGTWTEAFF
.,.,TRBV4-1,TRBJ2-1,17,TGCGCCAGCACCCCCAAACCAGCGGAGGCCTCCTACAATGAGCAGTTCTTC,CASTPKPAEASYNEQFF
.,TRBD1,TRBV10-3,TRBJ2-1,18,TGTGCCATCAGTCAGGACAGGGCAGTAGGAAGCTCCTACAATGAGCAGTTCTTC,CAISQDRAVGSSYNEQFF
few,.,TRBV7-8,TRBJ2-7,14,TGTGCCAGCAGCTTAGCGGCTACCTCCGGCGAGCAGTACTTC,CASSLAATSGEQYF
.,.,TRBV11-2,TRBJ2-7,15,TGTGCCAGCAGCTTGGTCCGGGAAACGTCCTACGAGCAGTACTTC,CASSLVRETSYEQYF
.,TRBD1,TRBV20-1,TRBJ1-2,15,TGCAGTGCTCCCTCTGCGACAGGGGCGGGCTATGGCTACACCTTC,CSAPSATGAGYGYTF
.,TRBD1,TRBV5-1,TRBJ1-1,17,TGCGCCAGCAGCTTCTGGGGGACAGGTTACTCGAACACTGAAGCTTTCTTT,CASSFWGTGYSNTEAFF
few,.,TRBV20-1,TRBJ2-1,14,TGCAGTGTTGCGGGGCAAGCCAGGGGCAATGAGCAGTTCTTC,CSVAGQARGNEQFF
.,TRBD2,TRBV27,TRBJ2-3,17,TGTGCCAGCAGCCCCCGGCTTAGGGAGGGATGGACAGATACGCAGTATTTT,CASSPRLREGWTDTQYF
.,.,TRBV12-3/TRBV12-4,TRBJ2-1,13,TGTGCCGCTGGCCCGAGCTCCTACAATGAGCAGTTCTTC,CAAGPSSYNEQFF
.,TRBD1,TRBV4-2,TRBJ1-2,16,TGTGCCAGCAGCCACGGGGGACAGGGAGCTAACTATGGCTACACCTTC,CASSHGGQGANYGYTF
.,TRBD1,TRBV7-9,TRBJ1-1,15,TGTGCCAGCAGCCCGATTGGGACAGGGAACACTGAAGCTTTCTTT,CASSPIGTGNTEAFF
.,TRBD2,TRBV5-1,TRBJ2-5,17,TGCGCCAGCAGCTTCTACTCGACTAGCGGGGGCCAAGAGACCCAGTACTTC,CASSFYSTSGGQETQYF
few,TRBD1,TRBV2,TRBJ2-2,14,TGTGCCAGCATCACAGGGGGCGGACCCGGGGAGCTGTTTTTT,CASITGGGPGELFF
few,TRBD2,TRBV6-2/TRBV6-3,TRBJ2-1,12,TGTGCCAGCAGTTACCCAGCGGGGGAGCAGTTCTTC,CASSYPAGEQFF
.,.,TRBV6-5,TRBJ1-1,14,TGTGCCAGCAGATTTTTGACCCGGAACACTGAAGCTTTCTTT,CASRFLTRNTEAFF
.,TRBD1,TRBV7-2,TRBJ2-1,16,TGTGCCAGCAGCCCCGATATCGACAGGGATACCTACGAGCAGTTCTTC,CASSPDIDRDTYEQFF
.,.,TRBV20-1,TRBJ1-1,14,TGCAGTGCTAGAGGTAATAATCAGGGGACTGAAGCTTTCTTT,CSARGNNQGTEAFF
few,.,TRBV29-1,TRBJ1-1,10,TGCAGTTACGGGACTTTTGAAGCTTTCTTT,CSYGTFEAFF